This is a list of T cell receptor beta chains from one sample in a study of post-analysis software for immune sequencing data. Using its own MiXCR run on the PCR reads, TCRdb lists one record per CDR3 protein. The sample consists of roughly 600,000 distinct CDR3 sequences, about 40% of them appearing once. Sequencing input: blood. The receptors were gathered from a girl aged 5-17 years with multiple sclerosis. Both conserved end residues are part of each CDR3. The order of the fields is D gene, J gene, clone size, V gene, CDR3 protein, CDR3 DNA. D genes are given only for firm matches. Not every row has a clone size; where given, it reads once, few, many or a size class.

- TRBJ1-1 - TRBV6-6 CASSYRPTMNTEAFF TGTGCCAGCAGTTATAGACCTACTATGAACACTGAAGCTTTCTTT
- TRBJ2-3 few TRBV29-1 CSVGDANPDTQYF TGCAGCGTTGGGGACGCAAATCCAGATACGCAGTATTTT
- TRBJ2-7 few TRBV6-5 CASSYTGLSSYEQYF TGTGCCAGCAGTTACACGGGACTCAGCTCCTACGAGCAGTACTTC
- TRBJ2-6 few TRBV7-9 CASSLVQALSGANVLTF TGTGCCAGCAGCTTAGTACAGGCGCTGTCTGGGGCCAACGTCCTGACTTTC
- TRBJ2-5 many TRBV28 CASSLTTHKETQYF TGTGCCAGCAGTTTAACTACCCACAAGGAGACCCAGTACTTC
- TRBJ2-7 - TRBV5-6 CASSRGGAGDYEQYF TGTGCCAGCAGTCGGGGAGGCGCAGGGGACTACGAGCAGTACTTC
- TRBJ2-4 once TRBV7-6 CASSLAPGVDPLAKNIQYF TGTGCCAGCAGCTTAGCCCCCGGGGTAGACCCTCTAGCCAAAAACATTCAGTACTTC
TRBD2 TRBJ2-2 - TRBV6-6 CASSRAGGTNTGELFF TGTGCCAGCAGCCGAGCGGGGGGGACGAACACCGGGGAGCTGTTTTTT
- TRBJ2-5 - TRBV5-1 CASSRSEAVQETQYF TGCGCCAGTAGCCGAAGTGAGGCGGTACAAGAGACCCAGTACTTC
- TRBJ2-3 - TRBV10-3 CAISQSTTDTQYF TGTGCCATCAGCCAATCTACCACAGATACGCAGTATTTT
TRBD1 TRBJ2-7 few TRBV12-3/TRBV12-4 CASGAQGLYEQYF TGTGCCAGCGGGGCACAGGGGCTCTACGAGCAGTACTTC
- TRBJ1-2 - TRBV19 CVSSIAGGGYGYTF TGTGTCAGTAGTATCGCGGGGGGCGGCTATGGCTACACCTTC
- TRBJ1-1 - TRBV6-1 CASSEQILEAFF TGTGCCAGCAGTGAACAAATCCTTGAAGCTTTCTTT
- TRBJ2-3 - TRBV10-3 CAIKDPTGAQYF TGTGCCATCAAGGATCCCACAGGCGCGCAGTATTTT
TRBD2 TRBJ2-1 - TRBV7-9 CASSAQTSGGPYNEQFF TGTGCCAGCAGCGCCCAGACTAGCGGGGGCCCCTACAATGAGCAGTTCTTC
- TRBJ2-7 few TRBV29-1 CSGRDGEFYEQYF TGCAGCGGCCGGGACGGTGAGTTCTACGAGCAGTACTTC
- TRBJ1-1 few TRBV12-3/TRBV12-4 CASTAQKTEAFF TGTGCCAGCACCGCCCAGAAGACTGAAGCTTTCTTT